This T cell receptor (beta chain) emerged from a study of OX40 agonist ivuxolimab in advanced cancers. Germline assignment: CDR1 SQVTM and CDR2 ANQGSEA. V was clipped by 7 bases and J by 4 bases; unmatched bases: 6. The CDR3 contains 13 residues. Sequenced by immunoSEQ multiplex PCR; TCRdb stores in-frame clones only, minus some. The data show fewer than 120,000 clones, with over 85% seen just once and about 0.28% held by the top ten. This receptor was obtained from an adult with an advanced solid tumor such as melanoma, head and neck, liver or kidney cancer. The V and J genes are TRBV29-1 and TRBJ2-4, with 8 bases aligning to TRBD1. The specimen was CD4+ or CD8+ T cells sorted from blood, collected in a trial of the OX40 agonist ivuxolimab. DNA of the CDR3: TGCAGCGCTGCGGACAGGGCAAAAAACATTCAGTACTTC. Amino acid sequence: CSAADRAKNIQYF.